The rows below give T cell receptor beta chains drawn from one sample of a study of T cell changes during pregnancy in multiple sclerosis. Clones were sequenced by immunoSEQ multiplex PCR, and TCRdb holds only the in-frame ones, with some missing. The repertoire holds tens of thousands of clones, around 87% seen once, with under 9.5% in the top ten. Sequencing was performed on CD8+ T cells from peripheral blood mononuclear cells, taken in the second trimester of pregnancy. The receptors derive from a female donor with multiple sclerosis, enrolled in a pregnancy study. The CDR3 runs from the conserved cysteine through the conserved F or W. A D gene is named only where the DNA matches it firmly. Clone size is given for some rows only: seen once, a few or many times, or a class if the clone is expanded.

DNA	CDR3	size	V	J	D
TGTGCCACCAGCCCTAGAGCGAACACCGGGGAGCTGTTTTTT	CATSPRANTGELFF	NA	TRBV15	TRBJ2-2	NA
TGCAGCCCTTGGGGTCCTCTACAGGGAGCGATCGAGGGCTACACCTTC	CSPWGPLQGAIEGYTF	NA	TRBV29-1	TRBJ1-2	NA
TGTGCCAGCAGTATCTACAGCGGCTCTGGAAACACCATATATTTT	CASSIYSGSGNTIYF	NA	TRBV6-1	TRBJ1-3	NA
TGTGCCAGCAGCTTCGGGACAGGGGAGCAGCCCCAGCATTTT	CASSFGTGEQPQHF	NA	TRBV7-8	TRBJ1-5	TRBD1
TGCGCCAGCAGCTACGGATCAAACGGGAACCTCTATGGCTACACCTTC	CASSYGSNGNLYGYTF	once	TRBV4-1	TRBJ1-2	NA
TGTGCCAGCAGCGTGACAGGGAATGGCTACACCTTC	CASSVTGNGYTF	once	TRBV7-9	TRBJ1-2	TRBD1
TGTGCCAGTAGTATGTACAGGGCAAGCGAGCAGTACTTC	CASSMYRASEQYF	NA	TRBV19	TRBJ2-7	NA
TGCGCCAGCTCCGGTGACACAGATACGCAGTATTTT	CASSGDTDTQYF	NA	TRBV4-1	TRBJ2-3	NA
TGTGCCAGCAGCCAAGATGCCGGGGTCAGGACAGATACGCAGTATTTT	CASSQDAGVRTDTQYF	once	TRBV14	TRBJ2-3	NA
TGTGCCAGCAAAATCAGGGAGGAGTATGGCTACACCTTC	CASKIREEYGYTF	NA	TRBV5-5	TRBJ1-2	NA
TGCAGCACTACTGAGGGGGAGGGTTCACCCCTCCACTTT	CSTTEGEGSPLHF	NA	TRBV29-1	TRBJ1-6	NA
TGTGCCAGCAGTCCCACAGGGGGCTCCACTGAAGCTTTCTTT	CASSPTGGSTEAFF	NA	TRBV6-5	TRBJ1-1	TRBD1
TGTGCCAGCAGTGAAGGGACAGGGCTAAACTATGGCTACACCTTC	CASSEGTGLNYGYTF	NA	TRBV6-4	TRBJ1-2	TRBD1
TGTGCCAGCAGTGCAACAGGGGGGTCACCCCTCCACTTT	CASSATGGSPLHF	few	TRBV6-4	TRBJ1-6	TRBD1
TGCGCCAGCAGTGAGGGCAGAACGAACACCGGGGAGCTGTTTTTT	CASSEGRTNTGELFF	NA	TRBV10-1	TRBJ2-2	NA
TGTGCCACCAGCAGAGACGACATCAATGAGCAGTTCTTC	CATSRDDINEQFF	NA	TRBV15	TRBJ2-1	NA
TGTGCCAGCAGCTCGGGGGACTCAATTATGCAGTTCTTC	CASSSGDSIMQFF	NA	TRBV11-1	TRBJ2-1	NA
TGTGCCAGCAGCTTGGGACTGAGCTCCTACAATGAGCAGTTCTTC	CASSLGLSSYNEQFF	once	TRBV5-6	TRBJ2-1	NA
TGTGCCAGCAGCGCTCAGTCGGAGGGCGGGGAGACCCAGTACTTC	CASSAQSEGGETQYF	NA	TRBV7-6	TRBJ2-5	NA
TGTGCCAGCAGTGAGAGAGGGTTCTATGGCTACACCTTC	CASSERGFYGYTF	once	TRBV2	TRBJ1-2	NA
TGTGCCAGCAGCTTGCCCGACAGGTTCCGGGAGGGGGACACCGGGGAGCTGTTTTTT	CASSLPDRFREGDTGELFF	NA	TRBV5-5	TRBJ2-2	TRBD2
TGTGCCACCAGCAGATCGGTCGGGGCCAACGTCCTGACTTTC	CATSRSVGANVLTF	once	TRBV15	TRBJ2-6	NA
TGTGCCATCGGAGGGAAGGGATATGAAACTGAAGCTTTCTTT	CAIGGKGYETEAFF	NA	TRBV2	TRBJ1-1	NA
TGTGCCAGCAGTGAGGGGGGACTAGCGGGAGGGAATGAGCAGTTCTTC	CASSEGGLAGGNEQFF	NA	TRBV6-4	TRBJ2-1	TRBD2
TGTGCCAGCAGCGTTGAGGGGGAGAGCACAGATACGCAGTATTTT	CASSVEGESTDTQYF	once	TRBV9	TRBJ2-3	NA
TGTGCCAGTAGTTCCGTCGGACAGGTGTCGACCTACGAGCAGTACTTC	CASSSVGQVSTYEQYF	NA	TRBV19	TRBJ2-7	TRBD1
TGTGCCAGTAGTATAACCTTGACAGGGACTGGGGCCAACGTCCTGACTTTC	CASSITLTGTGANVLTF	NA	TRBV19	TRBJ2-6	TRBD1
TGTGCCAGCAGCGTAGGGGGAGATACTGAAGCTTTCTTT	CASSVGGDTEAFF	NA	TRBV9	TRBJ1-1	NA
TGTGCCAGCAGTTTATCGGCCAGTCTAGTATACACCGGGGAGCTGTTTTTT	CASSLSASLVYTGELFF	NA	TRBV27	TRBJ2-2	NA
TGTGCCACCAGCAGCCCGGACAGGGTAACCCTCAATCAGCCCCAGCATTTT	CATSSPDRVTLNQPQHF	NA	TRBV15	TRBJ1-5	TRBD1
TGTGCCAGCAGTTACGGAGCGGGGCGCTACAATGAGCAGTTCTTC	CASSYGAGRYNEQFF	NA	TRBV6-5	TRBJ2-1	TRBD2
TGTGCCAGCAGCCCTTTTACAGGGCTGAACACCGGGGAGCTGTTTTTT	CASSPFTGLNTGELFF	NA	TRBV13	TRBJ2-2	NA
TGTGCCAGCAGCTTGGGGGGTTCCAATCAGCCCCAGCATTTT	CASSLGGSNQPQHF	NA	TRBV13	TRBJ1-5	NA
TGTGCCAGCAGTTACTCGGGGACAGGGAACGAGCAGTACTTC	CASSYSGTGNEQYF	NA	TRBV6-5	TRBJ2-7	TRBD1
TGTGCCAGCAGTGTATGGGGGGGAGACACTGAAGCTTTCTTT	CASSVWGGDTEAFF	NA	TRBV9	TRBJ1-1	NA
TGTGCCAGCAGCTTGGAACAGGGGGGCTACAATGAGCAGTTCTTC	CASSLEQGGYNEQFF	NA	TRBV5-4	TRBJ2-1	TRBD1
TGTGCCAGCAGTTCGCGTCCCGACTATCGGCAGTCTGAAGCTTTCTTT	CASSSRPDYRQSEAFF	few	TRBV28	TRBJ1-1	NA
TGTGCCAGCACCTACGGCCCCCACAGGTACAATGAGCAGTTCTTC	CASTYGPHRYNEQFF	NA	TRBV6-5	TRBJ2-1	NA
TGTGCCAGCCTAGGGGGACAGGGGGCGCAGACTGAAGCTTTCTTT	CASLGGQGAQTEAFF	NA	TRBV2	TRBJ1-1	TRBD1
TGTGCCTGGACAGGGCTTCCCTTAAGCACCGGGGAGCTGTTTTTT	CAWTGLPLSTGELFF	NA	TRBV30	TRBJ2-2	NA
TGTGCCATCAGTGAAACAGCAACTAATGAAAAACTGTTTTTT	CAISETATNEKLFF	NA	TRBV10-3	TRBJ1-4	NA
TGTGCCAGTATGGGAGGAGATACGCAGTATTTT	CASMGGDTQYF	NA	TRBV19	TRBJ2-3	NA
TGCGCCAGCAGCCTACGGGGGGGTTTGGGCACTGAAGCTTTCTTT	CASSLRGGLGTEAFF	NA	TRBV4-1	TRBJ1-1	NA
TGTGCCAGCAGCTACGGGACAGTAAGAGGTATCGCTGAAGCTTTCTTT	CASSYGTVRGIAEAFF	NA	TRBV11-2	TRBJ1-1	TRBD1
TGTGCCAGCAGCTTAGGTGGGGGGTACGAGCAGTACTTC	CASSLGGGYEQYF	NA	TRBV7-2	TRBJ2-7	NA
TGTGCCAGCAGCTTGGTCGCAGGGGGCCACGAGCAGTACTTC	CASSLVAGGHEQYF	NA	TRBV5-6	TRBJ2-7	TRBD1
TGTGCCAGCAGTGAGGGTGGCCCTGCTAACTATGGCTACACCTTC	CASSEGGPANYGYTF	once	TRBV27	TRBJ1-2	NA
TGTGCCATCAGTGAGGATCGGGGGATGGATTCACCCCTCCACTTT	CAISEDRGMDSPLHF	NA	TRBV10-3	TRBJ1-6	NA
TGTGCCAAGAACCGGACAGCTACAGCTTCCACTGAAGCTTTCTTT	CAKNRTATASTEAFF	NA	TRBV27	TRBJ1-1	NA
TGTGCCAGCAGACCGACAGGGGGGGAGACCCAGTACTTC	CASRPTGGETQYF	NA	TRBV6-5	TRBJ2-5	TRBD1
TGTGCCAGCATCCCTCCTGGGGGGGGAATCACTAACTATGGCTACACCTTC	CASIPPGGGITNYGYTF	NA	TRBV28	TRBJ1-2	NA
TGTGCCACCAGCTACTCCGGGGGGGACACCGGGGAGCTGTTTTTT	CATSYSGGDTGELFF	NA	TRBV15	TRBJ2-2	TRBD2
TGTGCCACCAGCAGAGATGTGGGCAGGGCCCCCCAGCCCCAGCATTTT	CATSRDVGRAPQPQHF	NA	TRBV15	TRBJ1-5	NA
TGTGCCAGCAGTTCCGGGACAGGGGGCACTGAAGCTTTCTTT	CASSSGTGGTEAFF	NA	TRBV7-9	TRBJ1-1	TRBD1
TGTGCCAGCAGCGTAGCGGGGGGCCCCTACGAGCAGTACTTC	CASSVAGGPYEQYF	NA	TRBV9	TRBJ2-7	NA
TGTGCCACCAGCAGCGGTTTGGGAAGACAGGGGCCAGTCATGAACACTGAAGCTTTCTTT	CATSSGLGRQGPVMNTEAFF	NA	TRBV15	TRBJ1-1	TRBD1
TGTGCCAGCAGTCAGGTGGGTAACACTGAAGCTTTCTTT	CASSQVGNTEAFF	NA	TRBV6-1	TRBJ1-1	NA